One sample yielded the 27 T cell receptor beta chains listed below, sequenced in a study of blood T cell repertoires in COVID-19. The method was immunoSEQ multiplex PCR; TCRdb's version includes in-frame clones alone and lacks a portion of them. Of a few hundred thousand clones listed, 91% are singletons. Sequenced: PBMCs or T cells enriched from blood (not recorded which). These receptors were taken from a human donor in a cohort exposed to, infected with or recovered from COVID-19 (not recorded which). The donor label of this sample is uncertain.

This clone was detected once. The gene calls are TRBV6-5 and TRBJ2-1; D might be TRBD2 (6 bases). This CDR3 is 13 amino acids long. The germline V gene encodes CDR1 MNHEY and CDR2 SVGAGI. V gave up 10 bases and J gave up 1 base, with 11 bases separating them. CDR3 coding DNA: TGTGCCACCTGGGACTCGTCCTACAATGAGCAGTTCTTC. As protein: CATWDSSYNEQFF.

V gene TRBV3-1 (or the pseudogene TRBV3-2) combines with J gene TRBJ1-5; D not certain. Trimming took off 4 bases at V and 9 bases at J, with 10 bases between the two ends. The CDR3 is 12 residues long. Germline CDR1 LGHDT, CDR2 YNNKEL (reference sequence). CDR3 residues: CASSRDNSPQHF. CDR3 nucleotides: TGTGCCAGCAGCCGAGATAATTCGCCCCAGCATTTT.

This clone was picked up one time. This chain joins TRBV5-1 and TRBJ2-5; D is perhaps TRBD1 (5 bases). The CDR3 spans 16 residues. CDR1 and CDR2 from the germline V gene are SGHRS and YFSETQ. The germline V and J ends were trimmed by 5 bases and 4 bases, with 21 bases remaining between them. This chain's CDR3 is CASRERTSPELETQYF. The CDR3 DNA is TGCGCCAGCAGGGAAAGGACAAGCCCTGAGTTAGAGACCCAGTACTTC.

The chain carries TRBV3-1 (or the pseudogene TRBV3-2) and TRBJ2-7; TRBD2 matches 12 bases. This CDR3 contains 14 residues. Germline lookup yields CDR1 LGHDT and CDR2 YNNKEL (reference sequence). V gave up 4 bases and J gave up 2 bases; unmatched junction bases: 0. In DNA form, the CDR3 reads TGTGCCAGCAGCCCTAGCGGGGGGGCCTACGAGCAGTACTTC. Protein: CASSPSGGAYEQYF.

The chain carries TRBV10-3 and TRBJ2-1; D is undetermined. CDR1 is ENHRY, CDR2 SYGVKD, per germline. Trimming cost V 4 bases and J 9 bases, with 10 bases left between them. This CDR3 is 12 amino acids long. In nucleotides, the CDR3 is TGTGCCATCAGTGCGAGCGAAGGTGAGCAGTTCTTC. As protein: CAISASEGEQFF.

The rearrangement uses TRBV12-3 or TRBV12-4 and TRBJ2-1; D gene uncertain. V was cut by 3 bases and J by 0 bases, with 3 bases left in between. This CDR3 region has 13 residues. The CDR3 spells CASSFSSYNEQFF. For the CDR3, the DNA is TGTGCCAGCAGTTTTAGCTCCTACAATGAGCAGTTCTTC.

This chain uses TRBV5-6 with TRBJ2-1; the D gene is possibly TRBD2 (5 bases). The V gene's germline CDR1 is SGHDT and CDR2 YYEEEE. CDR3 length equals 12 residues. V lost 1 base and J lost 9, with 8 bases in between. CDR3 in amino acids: CASSLRETEQFF. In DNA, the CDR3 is TGTGCCAGCAGCTTGCGGGAAACTGAGCAGTTCTTC. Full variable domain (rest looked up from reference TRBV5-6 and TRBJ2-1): DAGVTQSPTHLIKTRGQQVTLRCSPKSGHDTVSWYQQALGQGPQFIFQYYEEEERQRGNFPDRFSGHQFPNYSSELNVNALLLGDSALYLCASSLRETEQFFGPGTRLTVL.

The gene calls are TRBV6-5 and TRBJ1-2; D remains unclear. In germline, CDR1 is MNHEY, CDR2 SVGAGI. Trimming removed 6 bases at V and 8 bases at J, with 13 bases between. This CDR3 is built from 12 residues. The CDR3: CASSVLSGGYTF. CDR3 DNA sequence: TGTGCCAGCAGCGTATTGAGCGGGGGCTACACCTTC.

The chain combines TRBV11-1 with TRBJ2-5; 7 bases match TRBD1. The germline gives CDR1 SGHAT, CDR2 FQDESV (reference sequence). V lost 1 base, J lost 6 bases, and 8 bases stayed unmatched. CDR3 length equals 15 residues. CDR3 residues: CASSLDRGLGKTQYF. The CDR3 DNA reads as TGTGCCAGCAGCTTAGACAGGGGTTTGGGGAAGACCCAGTACTTC. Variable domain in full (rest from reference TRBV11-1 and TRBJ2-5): EAEVAQSPRYKITEKSQAVAFWCDPISGHATLYWYRQILGQGPELLVQFQDESVVDDSQLPKDRFSAERLKGVDSTLKIQPAELGDSAMYLCASSLDRGLGKTQYFGPGTRLLVL.

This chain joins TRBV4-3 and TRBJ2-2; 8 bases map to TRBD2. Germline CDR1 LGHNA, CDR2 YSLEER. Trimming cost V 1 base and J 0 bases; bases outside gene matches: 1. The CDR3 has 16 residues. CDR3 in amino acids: CASSQAGGTNTGELFF. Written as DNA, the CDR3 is TGCGCCAGCAGCCAAGCGGGGGGGACGAACACCGGGGAGCTGTTTTTT.

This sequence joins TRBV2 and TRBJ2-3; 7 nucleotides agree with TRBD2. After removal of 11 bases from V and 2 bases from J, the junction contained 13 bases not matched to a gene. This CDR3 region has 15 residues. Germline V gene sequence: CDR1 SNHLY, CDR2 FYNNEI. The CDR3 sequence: CASSFQRGLTDTQYF. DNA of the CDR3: TGTGCCTCCTCCTTCCAGCGGGGCCTCACAGATACGCAGTATTTT.

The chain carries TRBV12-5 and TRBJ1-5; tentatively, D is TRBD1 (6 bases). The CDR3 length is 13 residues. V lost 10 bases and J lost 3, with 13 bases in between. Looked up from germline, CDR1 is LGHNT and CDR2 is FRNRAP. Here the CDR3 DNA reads TGTGCTACCTCAACAGGGCTCAATCAGCCCCAGCATTTT. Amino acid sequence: CATSTGLNQPQHF.

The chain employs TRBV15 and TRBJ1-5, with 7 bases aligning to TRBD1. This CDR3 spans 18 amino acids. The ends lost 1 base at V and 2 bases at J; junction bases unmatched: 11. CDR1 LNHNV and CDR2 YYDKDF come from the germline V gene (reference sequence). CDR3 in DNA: TGTGCCACCAGCAGAGGGGGAAGGGGGCTAGAGGGCAATCAGCCCCAGCATTTT. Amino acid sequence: CATSRGGRGLEGNQPQHF.

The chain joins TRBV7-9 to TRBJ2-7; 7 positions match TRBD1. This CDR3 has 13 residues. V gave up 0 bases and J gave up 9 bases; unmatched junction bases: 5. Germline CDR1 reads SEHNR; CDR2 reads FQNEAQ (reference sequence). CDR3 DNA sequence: TGTGCCAGCAGCTTAGCGAAGGGGGCGGCGCAGTACTTC. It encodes CASSLAKGAAQYF.

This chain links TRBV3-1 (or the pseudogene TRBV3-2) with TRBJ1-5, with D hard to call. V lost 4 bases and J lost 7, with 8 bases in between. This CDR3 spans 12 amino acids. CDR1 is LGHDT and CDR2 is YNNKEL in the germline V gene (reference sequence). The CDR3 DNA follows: TGTGCCAGCAGCCTCGGGAGGCAGCCCCAGCATTTT. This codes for CASSLGRQPQHF.

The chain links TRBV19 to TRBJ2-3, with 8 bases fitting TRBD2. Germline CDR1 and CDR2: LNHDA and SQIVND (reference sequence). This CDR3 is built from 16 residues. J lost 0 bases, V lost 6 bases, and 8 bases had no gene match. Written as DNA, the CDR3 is TGTGCCAGTAGCTTAGGACTAGCTGGTAGCACAGATACGCAGTATTTT. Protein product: CASSLGLAGSTDTQYF.

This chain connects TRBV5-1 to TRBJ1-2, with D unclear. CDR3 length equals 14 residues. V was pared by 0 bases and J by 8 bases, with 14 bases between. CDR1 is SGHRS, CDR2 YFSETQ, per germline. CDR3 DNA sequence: TGCGCCAGCAGCTTGGCCGCGGATTCGAACGGCTACACCTTC. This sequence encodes CASSLAADSNGYTF.

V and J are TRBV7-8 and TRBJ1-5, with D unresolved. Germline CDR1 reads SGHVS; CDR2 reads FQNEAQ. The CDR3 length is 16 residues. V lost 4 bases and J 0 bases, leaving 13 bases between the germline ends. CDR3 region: CASSSPGGNSNQPQHF. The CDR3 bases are TGTGCCAGCAGCTCCCCTGGAGGTAATAGCAATCAGCCCCAGCATTTT. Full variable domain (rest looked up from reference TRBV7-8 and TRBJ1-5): GAGVSQSPRYKVAKRGQDVALRCDPISGHVSLFWYQQALGQGPEFLTYFQNEAQLDKSGLPSDRFFAERPEGSVSTLKIQRTQQEDSAVYLCASSSPGGNSNQPQHFGDGTRLSIL.

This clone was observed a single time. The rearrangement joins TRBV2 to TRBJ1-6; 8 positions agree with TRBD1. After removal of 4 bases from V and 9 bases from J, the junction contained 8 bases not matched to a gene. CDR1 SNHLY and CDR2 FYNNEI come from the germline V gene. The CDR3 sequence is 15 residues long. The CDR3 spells CASSGTGSGGSPLHF. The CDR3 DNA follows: TGTGCCAGCAGTGGGACAGGGTCTGGGGGTTCACCCCTCCACTTT.

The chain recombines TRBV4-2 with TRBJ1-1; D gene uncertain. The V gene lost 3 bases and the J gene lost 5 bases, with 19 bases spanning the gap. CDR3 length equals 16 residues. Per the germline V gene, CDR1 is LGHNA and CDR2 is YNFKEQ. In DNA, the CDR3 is TGTGCCAGCAGCCAGGCGTTGACGGAGGAGAAGACTGAAGCTTTCTTT. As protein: CASSQALTEEKTEAFF.

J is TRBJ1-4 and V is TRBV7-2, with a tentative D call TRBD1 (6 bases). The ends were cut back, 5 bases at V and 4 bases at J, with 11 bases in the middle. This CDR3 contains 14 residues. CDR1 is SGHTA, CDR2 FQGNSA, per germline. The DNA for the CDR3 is TGTGCCAGCAGCACTACAGGGCTTAATGAAAAACTGTTTTTT. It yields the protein CASSTTGLNEKLFF.

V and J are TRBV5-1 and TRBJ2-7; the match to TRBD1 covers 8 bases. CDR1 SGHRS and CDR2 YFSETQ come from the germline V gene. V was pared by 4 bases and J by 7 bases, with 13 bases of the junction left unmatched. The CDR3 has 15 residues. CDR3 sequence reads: CASSVSGGATGEQYF. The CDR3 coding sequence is TGCGCCAGCAGCGTGTCAGGGGGCGCGACTGGAGAGCAGTACTTC.

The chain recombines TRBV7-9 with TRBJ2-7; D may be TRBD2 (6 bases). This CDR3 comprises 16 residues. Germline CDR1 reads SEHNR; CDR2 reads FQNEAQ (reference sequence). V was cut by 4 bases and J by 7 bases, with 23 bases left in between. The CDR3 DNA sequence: TGTGCCAGCAGCTCCCCCGGGCCGCGGGACGAAGGGGAGCAGTACTTC. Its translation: CASSSPGPRDEGEQYF.

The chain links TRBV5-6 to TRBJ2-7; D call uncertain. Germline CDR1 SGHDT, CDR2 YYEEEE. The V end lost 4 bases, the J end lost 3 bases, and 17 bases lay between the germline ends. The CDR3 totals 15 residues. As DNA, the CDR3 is TGTGCCAGCAGCCCCCAGTCGGGTCAGTACTACGAGCAGTACTTC. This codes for CASSPQSGQYYEQYF.

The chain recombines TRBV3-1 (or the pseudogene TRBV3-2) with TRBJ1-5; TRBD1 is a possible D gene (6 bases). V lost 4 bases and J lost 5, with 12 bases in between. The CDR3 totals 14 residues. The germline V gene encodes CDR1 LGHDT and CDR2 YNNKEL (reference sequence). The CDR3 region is CASSPNREHQPQHF. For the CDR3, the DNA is TGTGCCAGCAGCCCGAACAGGGAGCATCAGCCCCAGCATTTT.

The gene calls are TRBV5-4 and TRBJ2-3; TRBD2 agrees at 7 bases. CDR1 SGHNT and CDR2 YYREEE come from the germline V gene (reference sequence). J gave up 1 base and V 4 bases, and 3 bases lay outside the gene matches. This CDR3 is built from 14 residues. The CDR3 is CASSTRGGTDTQYF. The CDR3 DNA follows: TGTGCCAGCAGCACTCGGGGGGGCACAGATACGCAGTATTTT.

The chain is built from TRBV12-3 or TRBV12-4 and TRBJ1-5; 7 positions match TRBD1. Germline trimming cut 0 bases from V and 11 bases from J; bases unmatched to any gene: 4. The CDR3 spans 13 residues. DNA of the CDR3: TGTGCCAGCAGTTTAGCCATTACAGGGGCCCAGCATTTT. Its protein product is CASSLAITGAQHF.